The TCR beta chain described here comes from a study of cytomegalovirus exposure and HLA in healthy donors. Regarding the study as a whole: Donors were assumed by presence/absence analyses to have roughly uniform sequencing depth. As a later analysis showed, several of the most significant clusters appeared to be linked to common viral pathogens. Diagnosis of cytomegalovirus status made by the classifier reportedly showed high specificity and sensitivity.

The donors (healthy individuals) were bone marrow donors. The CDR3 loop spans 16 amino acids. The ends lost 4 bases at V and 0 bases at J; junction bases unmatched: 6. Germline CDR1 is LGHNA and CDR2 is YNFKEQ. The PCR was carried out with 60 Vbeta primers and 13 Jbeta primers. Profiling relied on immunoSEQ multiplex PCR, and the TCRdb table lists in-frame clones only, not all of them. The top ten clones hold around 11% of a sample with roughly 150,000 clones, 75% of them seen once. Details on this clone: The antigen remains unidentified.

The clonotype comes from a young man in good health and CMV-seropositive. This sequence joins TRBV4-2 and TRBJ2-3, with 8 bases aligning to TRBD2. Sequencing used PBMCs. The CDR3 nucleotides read TGTGCCAGCAGCCGGAATAGCGGGGTGAGCACAGATACGCAGTATTTT. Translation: CASSRNSGVSTDTQYF.